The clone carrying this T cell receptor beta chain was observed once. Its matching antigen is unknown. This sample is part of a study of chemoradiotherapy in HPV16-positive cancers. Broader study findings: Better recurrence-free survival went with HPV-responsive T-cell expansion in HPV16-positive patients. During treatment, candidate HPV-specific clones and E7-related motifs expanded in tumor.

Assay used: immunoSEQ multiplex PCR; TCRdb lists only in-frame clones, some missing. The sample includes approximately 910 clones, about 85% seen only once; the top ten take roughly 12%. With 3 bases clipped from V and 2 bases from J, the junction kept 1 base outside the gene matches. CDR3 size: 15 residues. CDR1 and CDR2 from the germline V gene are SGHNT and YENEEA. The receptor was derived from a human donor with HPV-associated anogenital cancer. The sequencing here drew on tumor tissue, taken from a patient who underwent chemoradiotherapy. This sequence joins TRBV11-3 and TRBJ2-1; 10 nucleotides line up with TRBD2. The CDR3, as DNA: TGTGCCAGCAGCTTTCTAGCGGGGGCCTACAATGAGCAGTTCTTC. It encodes CASSFLAGAYNEQFF.